This is a list of T cell receptor beta chains from one sample in a study of T cell changes during pregnancy in multiple sclerosis. Sequencing was performed with immunoSEQ multiplex PCR; in TCRdb, only in-frame clones are kept and a portion is missing. The data hold under 150,000 clones, with about 96% observed a single time. The source material was peripheral blood, sampled after pregnancy. Source of these receptors: a female donor with multiple sclerosis, enrolled in a pregnancy study. Each CDR3 is given with its conserved first and last residue. A D gene is named only where the DNA matches it firmly. Expanded clones are given a class, and other clones once, few, many or no size at all.

abundance | j_gene | len | d_gene | v_gene | CDR3aa | CDR3nt
NA | TRBJ2-7 | 14 | NA | TRBV9 | CASSPPGRGYEQYF | TGTGCCAGCAGCCCACCCGGGCGGGGCTACGAGCAGTACTTC
NA | TRBJ1-1 | 16 | NA | TRBV19 | CASSITLGHLNTEAFF | TGTGCCAGTAGTATAACTCTGGGACACTTGAACACTGAAGCTTTCTTT
NA | TRBJ2-5 | 13 | NA | TRBV21-1 | CASSMTGQETQYF | TGTGCCAGCAGCATGACAGGGCAAGAGACCCAGTACTTC
NA | TRBJ1-5 | 17 | NA | TRBV7-6 | CASSADGGDYSNQPQHF | TGTGCCAGCAGCGCGGACGGCGGGGACTATAGCAATCAGCCCCAGCATTTT
NA | TRBJ2-2 | 18 | TRBD1 | TRBV27 | CASSPRVRQGHLTGELFF | TGTGCCAGCAGCCCTCGGGTCAGACAGGGCCACCTCACCGGGGAGCTGTTTTTT
NA | TRBJ2-5 | 13 | NA | TRBV7-2 | CASSLSVQETQYF | TGTGCCAGCAGCTTATCGGTCCAAGAGACCCAGTACTTC
NA | TRBJ2-7 | 14 | TRBD1 | TRBV6-5 | CASRTTGSSYEQYF | TGTGCCAGCAGAACGACAGGGAGCTCCTACGAGCAGTACTTC
NA | TRBJ2-3 | 13 | NA | TRBV18 | CASSPAVTSTQYF | TGTGCCAGCTCACCAGCGGTGACTAGTACGCAGTATTTT
NA | TRBJ2-3 | 12 | TRBD2 | TRBV10-3 | CATKQREDTQYF | TGTGCCACCAAGCAGCGGGAAGATACGCAGTATTTT
many | TRBJ1-4 | 15 | NA | TRBV19 | CASSTKTQTNEKLFF | TGTGCCAGTAGTACCAAGACACAAACAAATGAAAAACTGTTTTTT
once | TRBJ1-1 | 13 | TRBD1 | TRBV7-3 | CARGQGMNTEAFF | TGTGCCAGAGGACAGGGGATGAACACTGAAGCTTTCTTT
once | TRBJ1-5 | 15 | TRBD1 | TRBV6-6 | CASRSGQVNNQPQHF | TGTGCCAGCAGATCTGGACAGGTGAATAATCAGCCCCAGCATTTT
NA | TRBJ2-1 | 15 | TRBD1 | TRBV7-9 | CASSPTTGVNNEQFF | TGTGCCAGCAGCCCAACGACAGGGGTCAACAATGAGCAGTTCTTC
NA | TRBJ2-2 | 14 | NA | TRBV23-1 | CASSPHGNTGELFF | TGCGCCAGCAGTCCCCACGGGAACACCGGGGAGCTGTTTTTT
NA | TRBJ2-5 | 14 | NA | TRBV7-2 | CASSFGLNQETQYF | TGTGCCAGCAGCTTCGGACTCAACCAAGAGACCCAGTACTTC
NA | TRBJ1-1 | 15 | NA | TRBV19 | CASSAPGDGDTEAFF | TGTGCCAGTAGTGCCCCGGGGGACGGGGACACTGAAGCTTTCTTT
NA | TRBJ2-7 | 12 | NA | TRBV27 | CASSLNRYEQYF | TGTGCCAGCAGTTTAAACCGGTACGAGCAGTACTTC
NA | TRBJ2-1 | 16 | TRBD2 | TRBV7-8 | CASSLSLAGGNNEQFF | TGTGCCAGCAGCTTAAGTCTAGCGGGAGGGAACAATGAGCAGTTCTTC
NA | TRBJ2-1 | 15 | TRBD2 | TRBV30 | CAWTRLAGEYNEQFF | TGTGCCTGGACCCGACTAGCGGGAGAGTACAATGAGCAGTTCTTC
NA | TRBJ2-1 | 17 | TRBD1 | TRBV6-1 | CASSEARGGGLYNEQFF | TGTGCCAGCAGTGAAGCCCGAGGGGGCGGATTATACAATGAGCAGTTCTTC
NA | TRBJ1-1 | 16 | TRBD1 | TRBV28 | CASSLIAGGTNTEAFF | TGTGCCAGCAGTTTAATTGCAGGGGGCACGAACACTGAAGCTTTCTTT
NA | TRBJ2-7 | 14 | NA | TRBV5-8 | CASSLFFYSYEQYF | TGTGCCAGCAGCTTGTTCTTTTATTCCTACGAGCAGTACTTC
NA | TRBJ2-7 | 13 | NA | TRBV19 | CASSTWGGDEQYF | TGTGCCAGTAGTACCTGGGGCGGGGACGAGCAGTACTTC
NA | TRBJ2-7 | 15 | TRBD1 | TRBV7-8 | CASSFGTGISYEQYF | TGTGCCAGCAGCTTCGGGACAGGGATCTCCTACGAGCAGTACTTC
NA | TRBJ2-7 | 16 | TRBD2 | TRBV9 | CASSIGPAGGPYEQYF | TGTGCCAGCAGCATAGGTCCAGCGGGAGGGCCCTACGAGCAGTACTTC
NA | TRBJ1-1 | 11 | NA | TRBV28 | CASSLASRAFF | TGTGCCAGCAGTTTAGCCTCGAGGGCTTTCTTT
NA | TRBJ2-5 | 14 | NA | TRBV13 | CASSLGFGQETQYF | TGTGCCAGCAGCTTAGGGTTCGGCCAAGAGACCCAGTACTTC
NA | TRBJ2-7 | 14 | TRBD2 | TRBV10-3 | CAISETTSGYEQYF | TGTGCCATCAGTGAAACCACTAGCGGATACGAGCAGTACTTC
NA | TRBJ1-1 | 15 | TRBD1 | TRBV5-1 | CASSLGDRPNTEAFF | TGCGCCAGCAGCTTAGGGGACAGGCCTAACACTGAAGCTTTCTTT
NA | TRBJ2-2 | 15 | NA | TRBV7-2 | CASSAGVGADGELFF | TGTGCCAGCAGCGCAGGCGTGGGGGCGGACGGGGAGCTGTTTTTT
once | TRBJ2-1 | 16 | TRBD2 | TRBV19 | CASSPRRASGNNEQFF | TGTGCCAGTAGTCCGAGGCGGGCTAGCGGGAACAATGAGCAGTTCTTC
NA | TRBJ1-4 | 14 | TRBD1 | TRBV5-1 | CASRPTGENEKLFF | TGCGCCAGCAGGCCAACAGGGGAAAATGAAAAACTGTTTTTT
NA | TRBJ1-2 | 14 | NA | TRBV29-1 | CSVDSREEGNGYTF | TGCAGCGTTGACAGCAGGGAGGAAGGAAATGGCTACACCTTC
once | TRBJ1-2 | 13 | NA | TRBV27 | CASSLSGGGGYTF | TGTGCCAGCAGTTTATCGGGGGGGGGCGGCTACACCTTC
NA | TRBJ2-7 | 14 | TRBD2 | TRBV7-8 | CASSPLAGPYEQYF | TGTGCCAGCAGTCCCCTAGCGGGGCCCTACGAGCAGTACTTC
once | TRBJ2-5 | 15 | NA | TRBV19 | CASSTTGLRQETQYF | TGTGCCAGTAGTACCACAGGGTTGCGGCAAGAGACCCAGTACTTC
NA | TRBJ2-7 | 14 | NA | TRBV11-2 | CASSRLGLTYEQYF | TGTGCCAGCAGCCGACTCGGACTTACCTACGAGCAGTACTTC
NA | TRBJ1-5 | 15 | NA | TRBV6-4 | CASSDSKRANQPQHF | TGTGCCAGCAGTGACTCGAAGCGAGCCAATCAGCCCCAGCATTTT
NA | TRBJ2-7 | 12 | TRBD1 | TRBV7-8 | CASSPEGAEQYF | TGTGCCAGCAGCCCCGAGGGGGCCGAGCAGTACTTC
NA | TRBJ1-2 | 16 | NA | TRBV19 | CASSILNRQELKGYTF | TGTGCCAGTAGTATCCTCAATAGACAGGAGCTAAAGGGCTACACCTTC
NA | TRBJ1-1 | 11 | NA | TRBV30 | CAWSVSVEAFF | TGTGCCTGGAGTGTATCAGTTGAAGCTTTCTTT